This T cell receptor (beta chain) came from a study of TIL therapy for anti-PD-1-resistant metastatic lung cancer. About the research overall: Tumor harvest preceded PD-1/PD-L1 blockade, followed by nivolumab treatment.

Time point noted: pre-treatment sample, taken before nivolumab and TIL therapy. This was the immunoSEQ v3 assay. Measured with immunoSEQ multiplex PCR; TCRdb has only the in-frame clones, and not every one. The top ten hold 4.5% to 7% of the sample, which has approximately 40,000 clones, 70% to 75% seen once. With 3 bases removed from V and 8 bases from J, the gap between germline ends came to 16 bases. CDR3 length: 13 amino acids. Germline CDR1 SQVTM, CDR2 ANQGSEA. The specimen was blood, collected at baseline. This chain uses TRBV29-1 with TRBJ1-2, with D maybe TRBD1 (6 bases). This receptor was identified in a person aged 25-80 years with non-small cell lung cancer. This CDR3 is CSVEPAGALGYTF. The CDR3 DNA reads TGCAGCGTTGAGCCAGCAGGGGCCTTGGGCTACACCTTC.